These 6 T cell receptor beta chains were sequenced from one sample in a study of blood T cell repertoires in COVID-19. Data came from immunoSEQ multiplex PCR; TCRdb stores just in-frame clones and leaves some out. Among around 310,000 clones listed, 80% to 90% were seen once. The sequencing input was PBMCs or T cells enriched from blood (not recorded which). The receptors originated from a man aged 30 to 39 who had recovered from COVID-19.

This clone was seen a single time. This rearrangement joins TRBV11-2 to TRBJ2-5; 10 bases map to TRBD1. The CDR3 contains 16 residues. The ends lost 1 base at V and 5 bases at J; junction bases unmatched: 7. The V gene's germline CDR1 is SGHAT and CDR2 FQNNGV. CDR3 sequence (DNA): TGTGCCAGCAGCTTAGGGACAGGGGGACGCGTGGAGACCCAGTACTTC. This sequence encodes CASSLGTGGRVETQYF.

The chain carries TRBV5-1 and TRBJ2-3; D unclear. V gave up 0 bases and J gave up 1 base, with 9 bases separating them. Germline V gives CDR1 SGHRS, CDR2 YFSETQ. The CDR3 totals 15 residues. CDR3 nucleotide sequence: TGCGCCAGCAGCTTGGTAAGCCTTGGCACAGATACGCAGTATTTT. It specifies CASSLVSLGTDTQYF. Looking up the rest from reference TRBV5-1 and TRBJ2-3 gives the full variable domain: KAGVTQTPRYLIKTRGQQVTLSCSPISGHRSVSWYQQTPGQGLQFLFEYFSETQRNKGNFPGRFSGRQFSNSRSEMNVSTLELGDSALYLCASSLVSLGTDTQYFGPGTRLTVL.

This clone was detected only once. This chain links TRBV27 with TRBJ2-2; TRBD2 matches at 9 bases. The junction had 9 bases not matched to a gene; V was cut back by 5 bases and J by 2 bases. CDR3 length: 17 residues. Germline values: CDR1 MNHEY, CDR2 SMNVEV (reference sequence). The CDR3 sequence: CASSRWRRGGNTGELFF. CDR3 DNA sequence: TGTGCCAGCAGTAGGTGGCGGCGGGGGGGAAACACCGGGGAGCTGTTTTTT.

The chain has TRBV2 and TRBJ2-2, with D tentatively TRBD2 (5 bases). V lost 6 bases, J lost 1 base, and 12 bases lay in between. Per germline, CDR1 SNHLY and CDR2 FYNNEI. The CDR3 spans 15 residues. The DNA of the CDR3 is TGTGCCAGCAGCCTAGAGGGTCAGAACACCGGGGAGCTGTTTTTT. Translation: CASSLEGQNTGELFF.

Written as DNA, the CDR3 is TGTGCCAGCAGCTTGTCGGCTAGCGGGGGGCCGGGCCCAGATACGCAGTATTTT. Its translation: CASSLSASGGPGPDTQYF. V is TRBV5-5 and J is TRBJ2-3; 11 bases agree with TRBD2. Trimming cost V 1 base and J 4 bases; bases outside gene matches: 11. Per germline, CDR1 SGHKS and CDR2 YYEKEE (reference sequence). The CDR3 length is 18 residues. Based on the CDR3 plus reference TRBV5-5 and TRBJ2-3, the full variable domain is DAGVTQSPTHLIKTRGQQVTLRCSPISGHKSVSWYQQVLGQGPQFIFQYYEKEERGRGNFPDRFSARQFPNYSSELNVNALLLGDSALYLCASSLSASGGPGPDTQYFGPGTRLTVL.

V usage is TRBV28 and J usage is TRBJ1-4; weak D call: TRBD1 (5 bases). V was cut by 5 bases and J by 7 bases, with 11 bases left in between. The CDR3 is made up of 13 amino acids. Germline CDR1 and CDR2: MDHEN and SYDVKM. The CDR3, as DNA: TGTGCCAGCAGTCCGGGGGGAGGTGAAAAACTGTTTTTT. As protein: CASSPGGGEKLFF. The full variable domain, completed using reference TRBV28 and TRBJ1-4, is DVKVTQSSRYLVKRTGEKVFLECVQDMDHENMFWYRQDPGLGLRLIYFSYDVKMKEKGDIPEGYSVSREKKERFSLILESASTNQTSMYLCASSPGGGEKLFFGSGTQLSVL.